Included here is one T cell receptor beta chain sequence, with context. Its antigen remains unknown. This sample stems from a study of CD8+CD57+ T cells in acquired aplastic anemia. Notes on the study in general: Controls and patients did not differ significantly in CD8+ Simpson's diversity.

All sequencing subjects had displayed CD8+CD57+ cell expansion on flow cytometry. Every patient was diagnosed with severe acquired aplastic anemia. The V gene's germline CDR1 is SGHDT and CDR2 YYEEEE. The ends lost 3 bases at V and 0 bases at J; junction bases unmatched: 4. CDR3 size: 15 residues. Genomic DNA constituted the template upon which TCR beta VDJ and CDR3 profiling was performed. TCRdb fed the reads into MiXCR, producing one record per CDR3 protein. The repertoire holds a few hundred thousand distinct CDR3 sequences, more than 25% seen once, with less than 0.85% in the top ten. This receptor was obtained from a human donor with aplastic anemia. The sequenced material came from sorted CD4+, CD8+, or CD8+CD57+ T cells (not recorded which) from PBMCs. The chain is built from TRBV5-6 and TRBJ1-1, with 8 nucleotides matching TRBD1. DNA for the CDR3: TGTGCCAGCAGCTATGACAGGGGCATGAACACTGAAGCTTTCTTT. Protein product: CASSYDRGMNTEAFF.